The present TCR beta chain was sequenced within a study of human thymus T cells. Sequenced by immunoSEQ multiplex PCR; TCRdb stores in-frame clones only, minus some. Here the sample spans tens of thousands of clones, 85% to 95% being singletons. This CDR3 comprises 15 residues. With V trimmed by 1 base and J by 3 bases, 5 bases remained unmatched. The germline gives CDR1 MGHRA, CDR2 YSYEKL. Sequencing was carried out using blood. The rearrangement joins TRBV4-1 to TRBJ2-7; 8 nucleotides agree with TRBD1. The sequence derives from a boy less than two years old with a congenital heart defect but otherwise immunologically healthy. CDR3 sequence reads: CASSQVGTGHYEQYF. The CDR3 DNA is TGCGCCAGCAGCCAAGTTGGGACAGGCCACTACGAGCAGTACTTC.